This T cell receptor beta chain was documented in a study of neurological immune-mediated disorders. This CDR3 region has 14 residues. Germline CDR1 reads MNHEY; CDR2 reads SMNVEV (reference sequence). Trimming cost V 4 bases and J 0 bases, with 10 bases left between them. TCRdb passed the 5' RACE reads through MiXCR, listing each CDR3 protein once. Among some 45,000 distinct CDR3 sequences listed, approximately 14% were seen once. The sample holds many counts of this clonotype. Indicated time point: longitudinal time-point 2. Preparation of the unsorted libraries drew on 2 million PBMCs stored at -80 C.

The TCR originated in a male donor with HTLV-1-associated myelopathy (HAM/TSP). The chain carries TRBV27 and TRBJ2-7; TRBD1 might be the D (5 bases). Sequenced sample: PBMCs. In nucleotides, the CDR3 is TGTGCCAGCAGTTCACCCAGGGTCTCCTACGAGCAGTACTTC. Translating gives CASSSPRVSYEQYF.